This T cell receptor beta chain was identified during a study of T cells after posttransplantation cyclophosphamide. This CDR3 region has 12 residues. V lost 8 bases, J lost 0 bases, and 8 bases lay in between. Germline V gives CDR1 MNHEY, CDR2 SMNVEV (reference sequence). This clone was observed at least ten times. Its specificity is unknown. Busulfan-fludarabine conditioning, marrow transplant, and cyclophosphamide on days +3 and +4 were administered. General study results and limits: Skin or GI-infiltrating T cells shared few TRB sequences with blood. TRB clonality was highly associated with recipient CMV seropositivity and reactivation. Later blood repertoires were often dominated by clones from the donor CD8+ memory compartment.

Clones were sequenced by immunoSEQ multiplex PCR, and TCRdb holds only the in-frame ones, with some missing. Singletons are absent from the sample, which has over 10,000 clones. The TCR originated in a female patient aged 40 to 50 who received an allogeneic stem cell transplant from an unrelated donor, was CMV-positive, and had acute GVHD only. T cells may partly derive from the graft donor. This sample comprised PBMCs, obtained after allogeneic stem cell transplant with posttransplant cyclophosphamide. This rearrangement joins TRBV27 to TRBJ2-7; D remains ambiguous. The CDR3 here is CASQTVSYEQYF. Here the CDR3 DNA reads TGTGCCAGCCAGACTGTCTCCTACGAGCAGTACTTC.